The T cell receptor (beta chain) under discussion was sequenced for a study of shared clonotypes between healthy human individuals. Adults of Caucasian background living in Nashville, Tennessee made up all donors. It was into CD45RA+ naive and CD45RA-negative memory subsets that the CD4+ cells were split. The ends lost 1 base at V and 0 bases at J; junction bases unmatched: 7. CDR3 length: 17 amino acids. The germline V gene encodes CDR1 SGHVS and CDR2 FQNEAQ. The table lists this clone with a count of one. Deep was the level used in running the assay. Repertoires were generated with immunoSEQ multiplex PCR, while TCRdb's copy carries only in-frame clones and drops some. In the table there are around 600,000 clones, around 97% of which are singletons.

The specimen was naive CD4+ T cells sorted from blood. The sample's subset: CD45RA+ positively selected. This sequence originates from a woman aged 25-40 years in good health. V usage is TRBV7-8 and J usage is TRBJ2-3, with 7 bases fitting TRBD2. The CDR3 nucleotides read TGTGCCAGCAGCTTAGACGAGCTAGCGGCTAGCACAGATACGCAGTATTTT. Its translation is CASSLDELAASTDTQYF.